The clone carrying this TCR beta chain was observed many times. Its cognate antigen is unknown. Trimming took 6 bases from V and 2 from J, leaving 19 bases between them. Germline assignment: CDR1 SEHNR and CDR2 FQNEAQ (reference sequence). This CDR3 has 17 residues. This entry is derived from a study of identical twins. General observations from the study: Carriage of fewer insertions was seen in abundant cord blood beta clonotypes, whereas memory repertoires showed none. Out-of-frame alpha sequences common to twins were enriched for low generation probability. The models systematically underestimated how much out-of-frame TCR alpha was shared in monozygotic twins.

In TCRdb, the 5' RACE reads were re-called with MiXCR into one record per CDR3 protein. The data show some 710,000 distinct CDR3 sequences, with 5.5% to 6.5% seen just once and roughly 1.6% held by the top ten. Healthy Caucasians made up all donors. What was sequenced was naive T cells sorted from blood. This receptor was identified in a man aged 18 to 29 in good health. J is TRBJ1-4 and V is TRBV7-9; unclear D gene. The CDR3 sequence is CASSLERLRQTNEKLFF. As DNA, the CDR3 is TGTGCCAGCAGTCTAGAGAGGTTGCGGCAGACTAATGAAAAACTGTTTTTT.